This T cell receptor beta chain was documented in a study of blood T cells in healthy people across ages. About this clonotype: What it binds is unknown.

Total RNA was isolated from each sample in quantities of at least 5.5 micrograms. The V end was cut by 8 bases, the J end by 1 base, with 14 bases between. Germline V gene data show CDR1 as MGHDK and CDR2 as SYGVNS. The CDR3 runs 15 residues. Overall study findings and caveats: Per million T cells, the diversity of TCR beta decreased roughly linearly as age advanced. Whereas aged donors had fewer naive CD4+ cells, long-lived donors had more of them and higher diversity.

The authors ran a second PCR of about 6 to 11 cycles using a sample-barcoded 5' primer and a J-beta primer mix. TCRdb re-called the 5' RACE reads through MiXCR, storing one row per CDR3 protein. The table has 850,000 to 1,100,000 distinct CDR3 sequences, roughly two fifths seen once. The material sequenced was blood. V and J are TRBV25-1 and TRBJ1-4, with D perhaps TRBD1 (6 bases). The sequence was collected from a man between 18 and 29 years old in good health. Here the CDR3 reads CASGGGWGTNEKLFF. The CDR3, as DNA: TGTGCCAGCGGAGGGGGTTGGGGAACTAATGAAAAACTGTTTTTT.